The 4 T cell receptor beta chains in this list originate from one sample, sequenced in a study of T cell responses to AZD1222 COVID-19 vaccine. The data were produced by immunoSEQ multiplex PCR, yet TCRdb's version contains in-frame clones alone and is incomplete. The sample lists more than 95,000 clones, roughly 86% occurring once. Sequencing used peripheral blood, obtained 28 days after the second AZD1222 dose. These receptors all come from an adult who received the AZD1222 COVID-19 vaccine.

The rearrangement uses TRBV28 and TRBJ1-6; 10 bases line up with TRBD1. CDR1 and CDR2 (germline): MDHEN, SYDVKM. The CDR3 covers 18 residues. J lost 8 bases, V lost 5 bases, and 15 bases had no gene match. Here the CDR3 reads CASSSLEGRTGGHSPLHF. The CDR3 DNA reads as TGTGCCAGCAGTAGCCTCGAAGGCCGGACAGGGGGTCATTCACCCCTCCACTTT.

V gene TRBV5-5 combines with J gene TRBJ2-7; 9 positions agree with TRBD1. CDR1 and CDR2 (germline): SGHKS, YYEKEE (reference sequence). There are 13 residues in the CDR3. V dropped 4 bases and J dropped 9; count of bases not matched to a gene: 8. The CDR3 here is CASSLWDRVAQYF. In nucleotides, the CDR3 is TGTGCCAGCAGCCTCTGGGACAGGGTCGCGCAGTACTTC.

J is TRBJ1-4 and V is TRBV12-3 or TRBV12-4, with TRBD1 matching over 8 bases. The CDR3 is made up of 13 amino acids. Germline trimming cut 1 base from V and 11 bases from J; bases unmatched to any gene: 3. The CDR3 region has the DNA TGTGCCAGCAGTTTAGGGACAGGGTGGAAACTGTTTTTT. Translating gives CASSLGTGWKLFF.

The chain couples TRBV30 to TRBJ1-2, with 12 positions matching TRBD1. Trimming cost V 2 bases and J 8 bases; bases outside gene matches: 12. There are 16 residues in the CDR3. In germline, CDR1 is GTSNPN, CDR2 SVGIG (reference sequence). The CDR3 nucleotides are TGTGCCTGGAGTCTAGGGGCGGGACAGGGGGCGCGGGGCTACACCTTC. This encodes CAWSLGAGQGARGYTF.